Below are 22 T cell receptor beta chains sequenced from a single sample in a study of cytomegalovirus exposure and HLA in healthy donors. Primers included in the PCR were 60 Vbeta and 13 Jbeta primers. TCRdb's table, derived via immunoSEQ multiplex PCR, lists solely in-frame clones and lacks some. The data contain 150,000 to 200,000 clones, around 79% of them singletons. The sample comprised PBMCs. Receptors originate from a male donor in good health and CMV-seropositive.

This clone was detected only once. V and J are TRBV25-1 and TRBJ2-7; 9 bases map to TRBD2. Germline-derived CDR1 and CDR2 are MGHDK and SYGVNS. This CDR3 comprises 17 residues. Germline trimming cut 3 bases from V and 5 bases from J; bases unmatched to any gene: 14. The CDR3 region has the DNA TGTGCCAGCAGTGACTTTGGGGCCGGGCGGGGGGGCGACGAGCAGTACTTC. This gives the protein CASSDFGAGRGGDEQYF.

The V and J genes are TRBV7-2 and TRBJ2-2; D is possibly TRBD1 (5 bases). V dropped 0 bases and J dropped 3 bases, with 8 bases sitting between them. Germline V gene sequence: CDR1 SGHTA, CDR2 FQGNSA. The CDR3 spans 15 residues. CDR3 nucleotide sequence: TGTGCCAGCAGCTTAGCGCTAGGGGACACCGGGGAGCTGTTTTTT. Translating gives CASSLALGDTGELFF. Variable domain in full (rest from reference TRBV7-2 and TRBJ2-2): GAGVSQSPSNKVTEKGKDVELRCDPISGHTALYWYRQSLGQGLEFLIYFQGNSAPDKSGLPSDRFSAERTGGSVSTLTIQRTQQEDSAVYLCASSLALGDTGELFFGEGSRLTVL.

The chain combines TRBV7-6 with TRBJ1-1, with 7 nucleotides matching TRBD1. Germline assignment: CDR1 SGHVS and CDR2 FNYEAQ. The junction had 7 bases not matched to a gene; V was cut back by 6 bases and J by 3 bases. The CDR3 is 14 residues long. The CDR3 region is CASRPTGADTEAFF. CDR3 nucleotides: TGTGCCAGCAGGCCCACAGGGGCGGACACTGAAGCTTTCTTT.

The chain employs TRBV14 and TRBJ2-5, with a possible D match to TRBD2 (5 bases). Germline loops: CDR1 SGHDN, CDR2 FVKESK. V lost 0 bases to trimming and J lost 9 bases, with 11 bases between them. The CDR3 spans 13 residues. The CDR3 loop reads CASSQDLSRAQYF. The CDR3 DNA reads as TGTGCCAGCAGCCAAGACCTTTCGAGGGCCCAGTACTTC.

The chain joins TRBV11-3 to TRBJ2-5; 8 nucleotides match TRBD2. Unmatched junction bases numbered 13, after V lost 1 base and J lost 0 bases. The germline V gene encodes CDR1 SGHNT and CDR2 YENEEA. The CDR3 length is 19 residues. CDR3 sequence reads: CASSLGARGGHNNQETQYF. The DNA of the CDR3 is TGTGCCAGCAGCTTAGGGGCCCGCGGGGGGCATAACAACCAAGAGACCCAGTACTTC.

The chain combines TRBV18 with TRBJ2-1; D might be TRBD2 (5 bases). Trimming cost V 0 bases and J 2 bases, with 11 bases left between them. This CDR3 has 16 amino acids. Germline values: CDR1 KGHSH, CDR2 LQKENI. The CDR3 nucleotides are TGTGCCAGCTCACCACCGATAGGAGGCACCTACAATGAGCAGTTCTTC. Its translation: CASSPPIGGTYNEQFF.

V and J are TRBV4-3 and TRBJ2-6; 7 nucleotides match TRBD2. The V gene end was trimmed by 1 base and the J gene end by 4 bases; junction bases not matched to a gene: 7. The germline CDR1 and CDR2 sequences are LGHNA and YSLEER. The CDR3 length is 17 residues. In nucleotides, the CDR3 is TGCGCCAGCAGCCAAGCGGGACGGGGGGTGGGGGCCAACGTCCTGACTTTC. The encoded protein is CASSQAGRGVGANVLTF.

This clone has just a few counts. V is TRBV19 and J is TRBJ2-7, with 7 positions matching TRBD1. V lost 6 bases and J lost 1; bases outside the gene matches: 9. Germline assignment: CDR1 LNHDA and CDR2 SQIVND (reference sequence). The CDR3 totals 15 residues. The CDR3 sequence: CASRYRGKGSYEQYF. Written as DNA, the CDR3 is TGTGCCAGTAGGTACAGGGGCAAGGGGTCCTACGAGCAGTACTTC.

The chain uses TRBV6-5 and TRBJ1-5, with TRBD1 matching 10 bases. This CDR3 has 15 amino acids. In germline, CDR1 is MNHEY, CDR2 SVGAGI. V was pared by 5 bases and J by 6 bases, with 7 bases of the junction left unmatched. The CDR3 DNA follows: TGTGCCAGCAGTAAACTGACAGGGGGCAGTCAGCCCCAGCATTTT. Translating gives CASSKLTGGSQPQHF.

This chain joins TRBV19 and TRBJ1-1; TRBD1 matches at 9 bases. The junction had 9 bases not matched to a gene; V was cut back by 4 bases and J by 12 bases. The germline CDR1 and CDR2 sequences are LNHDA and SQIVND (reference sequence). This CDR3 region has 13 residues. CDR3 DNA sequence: TGTGCCAGTAGTACCCGGGACAGGGAGCAAACTTTCTTT. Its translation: CASSTRDREQTFF.

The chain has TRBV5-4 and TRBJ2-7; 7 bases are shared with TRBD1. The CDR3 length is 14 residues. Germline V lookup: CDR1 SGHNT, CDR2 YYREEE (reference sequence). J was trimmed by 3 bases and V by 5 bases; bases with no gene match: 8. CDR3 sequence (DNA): TGTGCCAGCAGACCCGGGACAGAATTCTACGAGCAGTACTTC. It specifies CASRPGTEFYEQYF.

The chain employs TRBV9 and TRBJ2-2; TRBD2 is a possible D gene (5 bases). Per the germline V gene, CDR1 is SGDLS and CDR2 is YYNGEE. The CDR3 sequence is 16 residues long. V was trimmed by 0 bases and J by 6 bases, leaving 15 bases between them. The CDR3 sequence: CASSVEPSNLAGELFF. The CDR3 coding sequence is TGTGCCAGCAGCGTAGAGCCTAGCAACCTGGCCGGGGAGCTGTTTTTT.

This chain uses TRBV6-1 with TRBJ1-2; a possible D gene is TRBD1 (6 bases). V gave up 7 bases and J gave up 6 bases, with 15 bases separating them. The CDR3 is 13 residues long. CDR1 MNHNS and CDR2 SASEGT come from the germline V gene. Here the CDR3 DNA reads TGTGCCAGCATACCCGACAGGCCGGATGGCTACACCTTC. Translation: CASIPDRPDGYTF.

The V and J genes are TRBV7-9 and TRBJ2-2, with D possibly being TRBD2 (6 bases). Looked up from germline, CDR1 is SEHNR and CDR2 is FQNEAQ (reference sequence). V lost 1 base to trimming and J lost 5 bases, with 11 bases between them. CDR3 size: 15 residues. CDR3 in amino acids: CASSLVAARTGELFF. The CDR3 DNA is TGTGCCAGCAGCTTAGTAGCGGCGAGAACCGGGGAGCTGTTTTTT.

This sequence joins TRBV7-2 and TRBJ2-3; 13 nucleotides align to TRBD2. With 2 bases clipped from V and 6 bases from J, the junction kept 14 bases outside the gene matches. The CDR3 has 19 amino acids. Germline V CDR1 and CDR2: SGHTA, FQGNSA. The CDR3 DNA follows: TGTGCCAGCAGCTTATCGACATGGCGGACTAGCGGGGGAGACGATACGCAGTATTTT. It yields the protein CASSLSTWRTSGGDDTQYF.

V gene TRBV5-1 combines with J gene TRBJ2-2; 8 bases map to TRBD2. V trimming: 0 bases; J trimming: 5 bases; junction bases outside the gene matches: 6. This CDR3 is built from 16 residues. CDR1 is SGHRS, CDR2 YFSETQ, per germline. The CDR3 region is CASSLANAGGTGELFF. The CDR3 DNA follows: TGCGCCAGCAGCTTGGCCAACGCGGGAGGTACCGGGGAGCTGTTTTTT.

The CDR3 coding sequence is TGTGCCAGCAGCCCAGAACAGGGGGCTAACTACGAGCAGTACTTC. The encoded protein is CASSPEQGANYEQYF. V and J are TRBV7-2 and TRBJ2-7; 9 nucleotides align to TRBD1. CDR3 length: 15 amino acids. Germline CDR1 reads SGHTA; CDR2 reads FQGNSA. Germline trimming cut 5 bases from V and 3 bases from J; bases unmatched to any gene: 8.

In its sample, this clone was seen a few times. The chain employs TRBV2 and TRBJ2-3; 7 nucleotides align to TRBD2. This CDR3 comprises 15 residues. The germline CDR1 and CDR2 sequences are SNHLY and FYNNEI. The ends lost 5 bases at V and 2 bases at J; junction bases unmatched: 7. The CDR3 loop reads CASSPGTIFTDTQYF. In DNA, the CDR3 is TGTGCCAGCAGTCCCGGGACTATCTTCACAGATACGCAGTATTTT.

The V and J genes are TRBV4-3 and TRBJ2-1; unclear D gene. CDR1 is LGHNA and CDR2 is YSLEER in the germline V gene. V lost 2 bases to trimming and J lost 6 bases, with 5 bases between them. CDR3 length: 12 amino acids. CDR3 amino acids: CASSQSVNEQFF. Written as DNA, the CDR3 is TGCGCCAGCAGCCAATCAGTCAATGAGCAGTTCTTC.

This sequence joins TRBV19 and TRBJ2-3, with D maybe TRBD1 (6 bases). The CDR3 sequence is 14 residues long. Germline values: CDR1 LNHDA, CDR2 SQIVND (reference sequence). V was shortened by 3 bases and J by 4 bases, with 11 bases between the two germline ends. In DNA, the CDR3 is TGTGCCAGTAGTATCGGGCGGACAGCAGATACGCAGTATTTT. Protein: CASSIGRTADTQYF.

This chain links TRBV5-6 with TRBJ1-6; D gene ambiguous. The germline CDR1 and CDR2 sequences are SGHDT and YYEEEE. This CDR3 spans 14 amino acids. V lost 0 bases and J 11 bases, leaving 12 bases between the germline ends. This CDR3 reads CASSLGRVIAPLHF. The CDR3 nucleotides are TGTGCCAGCAGCTTGGGGCGGGTTATAGCACCCCTCCACTTT.

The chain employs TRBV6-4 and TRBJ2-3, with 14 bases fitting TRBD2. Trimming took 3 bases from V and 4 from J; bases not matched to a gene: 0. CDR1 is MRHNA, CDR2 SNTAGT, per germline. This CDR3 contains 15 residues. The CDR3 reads CASSEGLAGADTQYF. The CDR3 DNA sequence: TGTGCCAGCAGTGAGGGACTAGCGGGAGCAGATACGCAGTATTTT.